These 22 T cell receptor beta chains came from one sample sequenced in a study of T cell repertoires in aging, cancer and after chemotherapy. Peripheral blood genomic DNA, not sorted cells or RNA, was the template. TRB rearrangements spanning V, D and J were amplified using mixed TRB-A/B primers. TCRdb re-derived calls from the multiplex PCR reads in MiXCR, one entry per CDR3 protein. The table lists 5,000 to 6,000 distinct CDR3 sequences, roughly 30% of them singletons, with 5.8% in the top ten. The source material was blood. The receptors come from a human donor in good health.

V usage is TRBV5-6 and J usage is TRBJ1-3, with a weak D call TRBD1 (5 bases). The germline V and J ends were trimmed by 1 base and 3 bases, with 11 bases remaining between them. The CDR3 length is 15 residues. Germline-derived CDR1 and CDR2 are SGHDT and YYEEEE. The CDR3 is CASSLSGTYGNTIYF. CDR3 coding DNA: TGTGCCAGCAGCTTGAGTGGGACCTATGGAAACACCATATATTTT.

The chain recombines TRBV5-1 with TRBJ2-3; no clear D. Germline lookup yields CDR1 SGHRS and CDR2 YFSETQ. This CDR3 is built from 16 residues. Trimming stripped 0 bases from V and 3 bases from J, with 14 bases between. This CDR3 is CASSLGPSYRTDTQYF. CDR3 DNA sequence: TGCGCCAGCAGCTTGGGGCCTTCTTATAGAACAGATACGCAGTATTTT. The whole variable domain, remainder taken from reference TRBV5-1 and TRBJ2-3, is KAGVTQTPRYLIKTRGQQVTLSCSPISGHRSVSWYQQTPGQGLQFLFEYFSETQRNKGNFPGRFSGRQFSNSRSEMNVSTLELGDSALYLCASSLGPSYRTDTQYFGPGTRLTVL.

In its sample, this clonotype is medium-sized (0.01 to 0.1%). The chain is built from TRBV19 and TRBJ1-5; D gene ambiguous. The V and J ends lost 3 bases and 0 bases respectively, with 9 bases between them. CDR3 length: 15 residues. Germline CDR1 LNHDA, CDR2 SQIVND (reference sequence). The CDR3: CASSMYSNSNQPQHF. Written as DNA, the CDR3 is TGTGCCAGTAGTATGTATAGCAATAGCAATCAGCCCCAGCATTTT.

In its sample, this clonotype was seen a few times. The chain has TRBV10-3 and TRBJ1-2, with unresolved D. The CDR3 sequence is 13 residues long. From germline, CDR1 is ENHRY and CDR2 SYGVKD. Trimming left V 4 bases short and J 2 bases short, with 8 bases between. CDR3: CAISARVNYGYTF. DNA for the CDR3: TGTGCCATCAGTGCTAGGGTGAACTATGGCTACACCTTC.

CDR3 residues: CASSEIPQGVRNEQFF. The DNA for the CDR3 is TGTGCCAGCAGCGAAATCCCTCAAGGAGTTCGGAATGAGCAGTTCTTC. This chain connects TRBV18 to TRBJ2-1; D remains ambiguous. Trimming stripped 8 bases from V and 7 bases from J, with 24 bases between. CDR1 KGHSH and CDR2 LQKENI come from the germline V gene. The CDR3 sequence is 16 residues long. The entire variable domain, with the rest obtained from reference TRBV18 and TRBJ2-1, is as follows: NAGVMQNPRHLVRRRGQEARLRCSPMKGHSHVYWYRQLPEEGLKFMVYLQKENIIDESGMPKERFSAEFPKEGPSILRIQQVVRGDSAAYFCASSEIPQGVRNEQFFGPGTRLTVL.

CDR3 sequence: CAWSVGTRNQPQHF. CDR3 sequence (DNA): TGTGCCTGGAGTGTAGGGACACGGAATCAGCCCCAGCATTTT. The chain couples TRBV30 to TRBJ1-5; maybe TRBD1 (6 bases). V was trimmed by 0 bases and J by 4 bases, leaving 10 bases between them. CDR3 length: 14 amino acids. The V gene's germline CDR1 is GTSNPN and CDR2 SVGIG (reference sequence).

The sample holds a few counts of this clonotype. J is TRBJ1-3 and V is TRBV5-6; the D gene is possibly TRBD1 (6 bases). The CDR3 covers 16 residues. V dropped 3 bases and J dropped 4 bases, with 17 bases sitting between them. The germline CDR1 and CDR2 sequences are SGHDT and YYEEEE. The CDR3 loop reads CASSSVNPGAGNTIYF. CDR3 nucleotide sequence: TGTGCCAGCAGCTCCGTCAACCCGGGGGCGGGAAACACCATATATTTT.

The gene calls are TRBV4-2 and TRBJ2-5, with 11 nucleotides matching TRBD1. The CDR3 length is 16 residues. Per the germline V gene, CDR1 is LGHNA and CDR2 is YNFKEQ. V lost 1 base, J lost 5 bases, and 6 bases stayed unmatched. The CDR3 DNA reads as TGTGCCAGCAGCCAAGCAGGGACAGGGGGTCCTGAGACCCAGTACTTC. This encodes CASSQAGTGGPETQYF.

The genes are TRBV4-3 and TRBJ2-1; TRBD1 or TRBD2 may be the D gene (5 bases each). Germline V gene data show CDR1 as LGHNA and CDR2 as YSLEER. Trimming removed 0 bases from V and 9 bases from J, with 15 bases in between. This CDR3 is 15 amino acids long. This CDR3 reads CASSQEGVGRGEQFF. CDR3 nucleotide sequence: TGCGCCAGCAGCCAAGAAGGGGTAGGGAGAGGTGAGCAGTTCTTC.

This clonotype is labeled as medium-sized. The V gene is TRBV11-1, the J gene TRBJ2-7; no clear D gene. The CDR3 runs to 14 residues. The germline V gene has CDR1 SGHAT and CDR2 FQDESV (reference sequence). Trimming pared 5 bases from V and 1 base from J, leaving 12 bases between. As DNA, the CDR3 is TGTGCCAGCAGCCTATCCGGCCCATCCTACGAGCAGTACTTC. Its protein product is CASSLSGPSYEQYF.

This clonotype rates as medium-sized. The chain joins TRBV19 to TRBJ2-3; no firm D call. In germline, CDR1 is LNHDA, CDR2 SQIVND (reference sequence). Trimming stripped 2 bases from V and 8 bases from J, with 8 bases between. The CDR3 has 12 residues. The CDR3 sequence is CASSITQTTQYF. The CDR3 DNA reads as TGTGCCAGTAGTATAACCCAAACTACGCAGTATTTT.

V usage is TRBV5-4 and J usage is TRBJ1-1, with D hard to call. Trimming removed 4 bases at V and 0 bases at J, with 13 bases between. The CDR3 runs to 15 residues. The V gene's germline CDR1 is SGHNT and CDR2 YYREEE (reference sequence). CDR3 loop: CASSPMGRVNTEAFF. CDR3 nucleotide sequence: TGTGCCAGCAGCCCCATGGGGAGGGTGAACACTGAAGCTTTCTTT.

The chain combines TRBV10-3 with TRBJ2-3; D is perhaps TRBD1 or TRBD2 (6 bases each). Trimming removed 2 bases at V and 6 bases at J, with 24 bases between. Looked up from germline, CDR1 is ENHRY and CDR2 is SYGVKD. This CDR3 has 18 residues. This chain's CDR3 is CAISETGGGQGNWDTQYF. CDR3 coding DNA: TGTGCCATCAGTGAGACCGGGGGCGGGCAGGGGAACTGGGATACGCAGTATTTT.

The chain carries TRBV7-9 and TRBJ1-5; 9 positions agree with TRBD1. This CDR3 comprises 16 residues. The ends lost 5 bases at V and 5 bases at J; junction bases unmatched: 10. Looked up from germline, CDR1 is SEHNR and CDR2 is FQNEAQ (reference sequence). As DNA, the CDR3 is TGTGCCAGCAGCGCGGGACAGGGTATGGAAGATCAGCCCCAGCATTTT. This sequence encodes CASSAGQGMEDQPQHF.

This rearrangement joins TRBV29-1 to TRBJ1-2; D is undetermined. V dropped 4 bases and J dropped 2 bases, with 5 bases sitting between them. CDR3 size: 11 residues. Germline assignment: CDR1 SQVTM and CDR2 ANQGSEA. CDR3 nucleotide sequence: TGCAGCGTTGTTCAAAACTATGGCTACACCTTC. Its protein product is CSVVQNYGYTF.

This rearrangement joins TRBV24-1 to TRBJ2-1, with no clear D. Per the germline V gene, CDR1 is KGHDR and CDR2 is SFDVKD. The V end was cut by 3 bases, the J end by 2 bases, with 4 bases between. There are 13 residues in the CDR3. The CDR3 sequence is CATSDAPYNEQFF. The CDR3 region has the DNA TGTGCCACCAGTGATGCACCCTACAATGAGCAGTTCTTC.

The V call is TRBV5-4, the J call TRBJ2-3, with D tentatively TRBD1 or TRBD2 (6 bases each). Trimming removed 4 bases from V and 3 bases from J, with 12 bases in between. The CDR3 is 14 amino acids. Germline values: CDR1 SGHNT, CDR2 YYREEE (reference sequence). The DNA of the CDR3 is TGTGCCAGCAGCCCCGGGGGCAGGACAGATACGCAGTATTTT. It yields the protein CASSPGGRTDTQYF.

As to this clonotype: At one boundary the junction diverges from the germline segment, which might be a read error. This chain links TRBV5-1 with TRBJ1-2, with D unclear. This CDR3 region has 15 residues. Germline values: CDR1 SGHRS, CDR2 YFSETQ. The CDR3 DNA reads as TGCACCAGCAGCTTGGGTTCATCCGGTAACTATGGCTACACCTTC. This sequence encodes CTSSLGSSGNYGYTF.

This chain uses TRBV18 with TRBJ1-4; unclear D gene. CDR1 KGHSH and CDR2 LQKENI come from the germline V gene. The CDR3 contains 14 residues. Trimming removed 5 bases from V and 7 bases from J, with 14 bases in between. CDR3: CASSSVAGFEKLFF. CDR3 DNA sequence: TGTGCCAGCTCATCGGTGGCGGGTTTTGAAAAACTGTTTTTT.

This clonotype has only a few counts. J is TRBJ2-3 and V is TRBV11-2, with TRBD2 matching over 7 bases. The CDR3 loop spans 16 amino acids. Looked up from germline, CDR1 is SGHAT and CDR2 is FQNNGV. V trimming: 1 base; J trimming: 3 bases; junction bases outside the gene matches: 7. CDR3 in amino acids: CASSLGIARGTDTQYF. The CDR3 DNA reads TGTGCCAGCAGCTTAGGTATCGCGCGGGGGACAGATACGCAGTATTTT. Drawing the rest from reference TRBV11-2 and TRBJ2-3, the complete variable domain is EAGVAQSPRYKIIEKRQSVAFWCNPISGHATLYWYQQILGQGPKLLIQFQNNGVVDDSQLPKDRFSAERLKGVDSTLKIQPAKLEDSAVYLCASSLGIARGTDTQYFGPGTRLTVL.

J is TRBJ2-3 and V is TRBV5-1; no definite D call. V gave up 0 bases and J gave up 3 bases, with 11 bases separating them. The CDR3 runs 15 residues. In germline, CDR1 is SGHRS, CDR2 YFSETQ. CDR3 amino acids: CASSLATRETDTQYF. The CDR3 DNA is TGCGCCAGCAGCTTGGCTACCCGTGAGACAGATACGCAGTATTTT.

The sample holds a few counts of this clonotype. This rearrangement joins TRBV18 to TRBJ2-1; D gene uncertain. The V gene's germline CDR1 is KGHSH and CDR2 LQKENI. The CDR3 has 17 residues. Trimming left V 2 bases short and J 0 bases short, with 14 bases between. The CDR3 loop reads CASSPLKAAGSYNEQFF. DNA for the CDR3: TGTGCCAGCTCACCATTGAAGGCTGCTGGCTCCTACAATGAGCAGTTCTTC.